This TCR beta chain was identified in a study of beta chain features in type 1 diabetes. Comment on this clone: Its matching antigen is unknown.

Findings and limits, study-wide: PCR might favor shorter templates, but any such skew would affect patients and controls equally. Within each of all four CD4+ subsets, Type 1 diabetes patients had TCRB CDR3s that were moderately but significantly shorter.

Of the isolated RNA, all was reverse transcribed, and so the sequenced material was expressed TCRB transcripts. An average roughly 3.6 million reads came from naive, central memory and regulatory T cell samples. Data came from immunoSEQ multiplex PCR; TCRdb stores just in-frame clones and leaves some out. Among under 350,000 clones listed, about 23% were seen once. Germline V gives CDR1 SGHRS, CDR2 YFSETQ. V lost 0 bases, J lost 4 bases, and 3 bases stayed unmatched. This CDR3 contains 15 residues. The sample taken for sequencing was naive CD4+ T cells from blood. The receptor was derived from a young woman with type 1 diabetes. This chain links TRBV5-1 with TRBJ2-5, with TRBD2 matching over 10 bases. The CDR3 DNA is TGCGCCAGCAGCTTGGCTAGCGGGAGTGGAGAGACCCAGTACTTC. As protein: CASSLASGSGETQYF.